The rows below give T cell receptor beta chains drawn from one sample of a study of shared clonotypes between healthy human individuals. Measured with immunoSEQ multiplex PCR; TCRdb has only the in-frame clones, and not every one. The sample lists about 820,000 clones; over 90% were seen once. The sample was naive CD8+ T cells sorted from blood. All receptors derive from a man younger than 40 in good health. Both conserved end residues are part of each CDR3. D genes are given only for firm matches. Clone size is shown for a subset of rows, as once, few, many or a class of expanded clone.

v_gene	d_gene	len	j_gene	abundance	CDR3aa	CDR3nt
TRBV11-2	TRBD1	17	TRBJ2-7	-	CASSLGLGQVSGYEQYF	TGTGCCAGCAGCTTAGGCCTTGGACAGGTATCGGGCTACGAGCAGTACTTC
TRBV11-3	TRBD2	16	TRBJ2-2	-	CASSLTVAGATGELFF	TGTGCCAGCAGCTTAACGGTCGCGGGAGCCACCGGGGAGCTGTTTTTT
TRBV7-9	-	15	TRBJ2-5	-	CASSSGWDAPETQYF	TGTGCCAGCAGCTCCGGATGGGATGCCCCAGAGACCCAGTACTTC
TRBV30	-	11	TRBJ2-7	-	CAWRVSYEQYF	TGTGCCTGGAGGGTCTCCTACGAGCAGTACTTC
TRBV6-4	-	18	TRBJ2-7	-	CASSDMTGPHISGYEQYF	TGTGCCAGCAGTGATATGACAGGACCCCATATTTCGGGTTACGAGCAGTACTTC
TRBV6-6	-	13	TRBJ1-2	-	CASSYRGLEGYTF	TGTGCCAGCAGTTACAGGGGGTTGGAAGGCTACACCTTC
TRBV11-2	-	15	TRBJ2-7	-	CASRIGASPLYEQYF	TGTGCCAGCAGGATAGGGGCTAGCCCTTTGTACGAGCAGTACTTC
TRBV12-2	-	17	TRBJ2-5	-	CASRASRCRGKKETQYF	TGTGCAAGTCGCGCAAGTCGATGCCGGGGGAAGAAAGAGACCCAGTACTTC
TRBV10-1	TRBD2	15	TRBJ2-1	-	CASSRGLAGGGEQFF	TGCGCCAGCAGTCGGGGACTAGCGGGAGGCGGTGAGCAGTTCTTC
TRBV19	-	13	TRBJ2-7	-	CASSIASDYEQYF	TGTGCCAGTAGTATTGCTAGCGATTACGAGCAGTACTTC
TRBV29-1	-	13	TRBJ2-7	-	CSVEATNSYEQYF	TGCAGCGTTGAAGCCACAAACTCCTACGAGCAGTACTTC
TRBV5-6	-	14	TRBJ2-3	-	CASRRRAYTDTQYF	TGTGCCAGCAGACGGAGGGCCTACACAGATACGCAGTATTTT
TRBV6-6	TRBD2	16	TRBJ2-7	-	CASRSSGGSGTYEQYF	TGTGCCAGCAGGTCCTCCGGGGGGTCGGGGACCTACGAGCAGTACTTC
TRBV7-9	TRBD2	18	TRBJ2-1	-	CASSLGTTSGSEYNEQFF	TGTGCCAGCAGCTTAGGCACTACTAGCGGGAGCGAATACAATGAGCAGTTCTTC
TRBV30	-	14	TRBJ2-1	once	CTRADLGSYNEQFF	TGTACCAGGGCCGATCTAGGGTCCTACAATGAGCAGTTCTTC
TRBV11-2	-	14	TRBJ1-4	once	CASSLMPTNEKLFF	TGTGCCAGCAGCTTAATGCCAACTAATGAAAAACTGTTTTTT
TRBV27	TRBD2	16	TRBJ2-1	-	CASSLIAGSSYNEQFF	TGTGCCAGCAGTCTCATAGCGGGGAGCTCCTACAATGAGCAGTTCTTC
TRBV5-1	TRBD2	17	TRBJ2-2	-	CASSLFPGTSGTGELFF	TGCGCCAGCAGCTTGTTCCCCGGGACTAGCGGCACCGGGGAGCTGTTTTTT
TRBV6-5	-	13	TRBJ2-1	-	CASSYLEYNEQFF	TGTGCCAGCAGTTACTTGGAGTACAATGAGCAGTTCTTC
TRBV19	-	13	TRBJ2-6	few	CASSINGANVLTF	TGTGCCAGTAGTATAAATGGGGCCAACGTCCTGACTTTC
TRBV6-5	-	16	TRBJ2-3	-	CASSYLPGSSTDTQYF	TGTGCCAGCAGTTACCTCCCTGGGTCTAGCACAGATACGCAGTATTTT
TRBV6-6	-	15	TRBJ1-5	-	CASSYGTLSNQPQHF	TGTGCCAGCAGTTACGGGACACTTAGCAATCAGCCCCAGCATTTT
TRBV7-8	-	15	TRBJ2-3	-	CASSSPTDSTDTQYF	TGTGCCAGCAGCTCCCCAACAGATAGCACAGATACGCAGTATTTT
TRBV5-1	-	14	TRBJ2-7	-	CASSLAGAYYEQYF	TGCGCCAGCAGCTTGGCGGGAGCCTATTACGAGCAGTACTTC
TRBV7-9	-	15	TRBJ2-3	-	CASSSLAVVTDTQYF	TGTGCCAGCAGCTCGTTAGCGGTTGTAACAGATACGCAGTATTTT
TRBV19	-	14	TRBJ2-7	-	CASSYQGFTYEQYF	TGTGCCAGTAGTTATCAGGGGTTCACCTACGAGCAGTACTTC
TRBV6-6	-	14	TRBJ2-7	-	CASSYSNFGYEQYF	TGTGCCAGCAGTTACTCGAATTTCGGCTACGAGCAGTACTTC
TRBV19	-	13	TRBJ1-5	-	CASSIFRDQPQHF	TGTGCCAGTAGTATATTTCGGGATCAGCCCCAGCATTTT
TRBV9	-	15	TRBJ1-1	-	CASSAVRVKVGEAFF	TGTGCCAGCAGCGCGGTCAGGGTTAAGGTGGGCGAAGCTTTCTTT
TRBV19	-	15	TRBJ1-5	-	CASSSRDGINQPQHF	TGTGCCAGTAGTTCCCGGGACGGAATCAATCAGCCCCAGCATTTT
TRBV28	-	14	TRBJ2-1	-	CASSFNGPYNEQFF	TGTGCCAGCAGTTTTAACGGGCCCTACAATGAGCAGTTCTTC
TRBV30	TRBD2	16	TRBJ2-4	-	CAWGGAREAAKNIQYF	TGTGCCTGGGGGGGTGCCCGGGAGGCAGCCAAAAACATTCAGTACTTC
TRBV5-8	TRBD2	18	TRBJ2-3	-	CASSLEGASGSGGGTQYF	TGTGCCAGCAGCTTGGAAGGTGCTAGCGGCTCCGGGGGAGGTACGCAGTATTTT
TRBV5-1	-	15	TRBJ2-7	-	CASSQPQGGSYEQYF	TGCGCCAGCAGCCAGCCCCAGGGGGGATCCTACGAGCAGTACTTC
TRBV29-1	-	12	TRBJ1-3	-	CSVDLGGNTIYF	TGCAGCGTTGACCTTGGTGGAAACACCATATATTTT
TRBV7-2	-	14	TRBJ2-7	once	CASRRSDGSYEQYF	TGTGCCAGCAGACGTAGCGACGGGTCCTACGAGCAGTACTTC
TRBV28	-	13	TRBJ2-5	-	CASSPTRGKTQYF	TGTGCCAGCAGCCCTACCCGCGGGAAGACCCAGTACTTC
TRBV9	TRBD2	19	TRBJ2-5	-	CASSVMGGSGRAVVETQYF	TGTGCCAGCAGCGTCATGGGGGGTAGCGGGAGGGCCGTTGTGGAGACCCAGTACTTC
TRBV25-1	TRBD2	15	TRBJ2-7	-	CASSDWTSGFYEQYF	TGTGCCAGCAGTGACTGGACTAGCGGGTTTTACGAGCAGTACTTC
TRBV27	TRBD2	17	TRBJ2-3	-	CASGRGASGRNADTQYF	TGTGCCAGCGGGAGGGGGGCTAGCGGGAGAAACGCAGATACGCAGTATTTT
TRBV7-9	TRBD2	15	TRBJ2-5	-	CASSPLLAGGETQYF	TGTGCCAGCAGCCCCCTACTAGCGGGAGGAGAGACCCAGTACTTC
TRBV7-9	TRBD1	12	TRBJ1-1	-	CASSRQGIPAFF	TGTGCCAGCAGTCGACAGGGGATCCCGGCTTTCTTT
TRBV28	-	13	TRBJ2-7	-	CASRLRQVYEQYF	TGTGCCAGCCGACTAAGGCAGGTCTACGAGCAGTACTTC
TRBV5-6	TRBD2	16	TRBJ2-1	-	CASSLDGTSVYNEQFF	TGTGCCAGCAGCTTAGACGGGACTAGCGTCTACAATGAGCAGTTCTTC
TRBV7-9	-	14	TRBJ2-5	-	CASSATGWQETQYF	TGTGCCAGCAGCGCAACAGGGTGGCAAGAGACCCAGTACTTC
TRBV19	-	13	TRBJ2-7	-	CASSILDSGEQYF	TGTGCCAGTAGTATACTGGACAGTGGCGAGCAGTACTTC
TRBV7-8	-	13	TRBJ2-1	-	CASGDGTYNEQFF	TGTGCCAGCGGCGATGGGACCTACAATGAGCAGTTCTTC
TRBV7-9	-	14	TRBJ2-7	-	CASSLSGNTYEQYF	TGTGCCAGCAGCTTATCGGGCAATACCTACGAGCAGTACTTC
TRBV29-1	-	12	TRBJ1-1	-	CSVAKMNTEAFF	TGCAGCGTTGCCAAGATGAACACTGAAGCTTTCTTT
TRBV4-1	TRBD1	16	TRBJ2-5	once	CASSQIRGQGQETQYF	TGCGCCAGCAGCCAAATCCGGGGACAGGGACAAGAGACCCAGTACTTC
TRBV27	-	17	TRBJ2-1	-	CASSLLERLLLYNEQFF	TGTGCCAGCAGTTTACTAGAACGACTGCTACTTTACAATGAGCAGTTCTTC
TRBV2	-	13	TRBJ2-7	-	CASRYDFTYEQYF	TGTGCCAGCAGATACGACTTCACCTACGAGCAGTACTTC
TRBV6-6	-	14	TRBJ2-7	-	CASSYAVSSYEQYF	TGTGCCAGCAGTTACGCGGTTAGCTCCTACGAGCAGTACTTC
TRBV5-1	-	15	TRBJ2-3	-	CASKDGTPRRDTQYF	TGCGCCAGCAAAGACGGGACACCACGACGAGATACGCAGTATTTT
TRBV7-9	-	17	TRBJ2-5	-	CASSPGGAGTLKETQYF	TGTGCCAGCAGCCCCGGGGGTGCCGGGACTCTTAAAGAGACCCAGTACTTC
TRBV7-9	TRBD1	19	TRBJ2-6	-	CASSPTVVRGRDGANVLTF	TGTGCCAGCAGCCCAACGGTTGTCAGGGGGCGGGATGGGGCCAACGTCCTGACTTTC
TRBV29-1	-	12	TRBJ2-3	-	CSGYGSTDTQYF	TGCAGCGGGTATGGGAGCACAGATACGCAGTATTTT
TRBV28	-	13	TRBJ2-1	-	CATGRRGQNEQFF	TGTGCCACCGGCCGCCGAGGTCAAAATGAGCAGTTCTTC